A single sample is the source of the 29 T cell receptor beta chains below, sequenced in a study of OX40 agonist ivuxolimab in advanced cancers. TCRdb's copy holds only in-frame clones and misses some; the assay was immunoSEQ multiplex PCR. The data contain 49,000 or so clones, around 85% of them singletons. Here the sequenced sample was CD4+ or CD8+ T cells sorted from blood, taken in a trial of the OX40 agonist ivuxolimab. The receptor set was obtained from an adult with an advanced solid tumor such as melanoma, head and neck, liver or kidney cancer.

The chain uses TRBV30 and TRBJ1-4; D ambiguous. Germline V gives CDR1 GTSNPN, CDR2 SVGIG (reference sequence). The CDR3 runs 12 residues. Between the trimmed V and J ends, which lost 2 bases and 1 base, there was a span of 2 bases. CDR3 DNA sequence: TGTGCCTGGAGTCAAACTAATGAAAAACTGTTTTTT. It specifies CAWSQTNEKLFF.

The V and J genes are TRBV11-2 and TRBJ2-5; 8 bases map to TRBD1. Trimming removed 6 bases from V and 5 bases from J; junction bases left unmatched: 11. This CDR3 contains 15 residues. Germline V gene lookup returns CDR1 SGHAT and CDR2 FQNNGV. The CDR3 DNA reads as TGTGCCAGCAGGGGTGTCACAGGGGGGTTGGAGACCCAGTACTTC. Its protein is CASRGVTGGLETQYF.

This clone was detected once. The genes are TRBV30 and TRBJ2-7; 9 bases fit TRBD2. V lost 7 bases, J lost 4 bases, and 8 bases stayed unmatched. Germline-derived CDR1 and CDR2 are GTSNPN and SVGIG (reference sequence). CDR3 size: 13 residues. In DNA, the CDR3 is TGTGCCTCCTTCTGGCGGGAGGGATACGAGCAGTACTTC. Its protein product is CASFWREGYEQYF.

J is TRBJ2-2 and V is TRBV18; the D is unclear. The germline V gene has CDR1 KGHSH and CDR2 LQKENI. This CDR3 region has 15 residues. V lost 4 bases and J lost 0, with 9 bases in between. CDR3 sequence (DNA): TGTGCCAGCTCACTTCTAGGTGCGAACACCGGGGAGCTGTTTTTT. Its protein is CASSLLGANTGELFF. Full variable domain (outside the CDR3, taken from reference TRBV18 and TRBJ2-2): NAGVMQNPRHLVRRRGQEARLRCSPMKGHSHVYWYRQLPEEGLKFMVYLQKENIIDESGMPKERFSAEFPKEGPSILRIQQVVRGDSAAYFCASSLLGANTGELFFGEGSRLTVL.

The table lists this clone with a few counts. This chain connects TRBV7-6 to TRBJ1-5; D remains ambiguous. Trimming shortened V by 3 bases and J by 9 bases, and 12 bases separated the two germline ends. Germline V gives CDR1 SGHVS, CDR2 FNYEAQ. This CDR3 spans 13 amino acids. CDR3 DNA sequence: TGTGCCAGCAGCTTCGGGCGTTTTGGGCCCCAGCATTTT. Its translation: CASSFGRFGPQHF.

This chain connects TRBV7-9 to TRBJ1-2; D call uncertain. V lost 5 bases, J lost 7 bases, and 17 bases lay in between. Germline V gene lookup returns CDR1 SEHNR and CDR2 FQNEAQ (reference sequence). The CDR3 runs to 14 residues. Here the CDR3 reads CASSPDLFSSGYTF. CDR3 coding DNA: TGTGCCAGCAGCCCCGACCTTTTCTCTAGTGGCTACACCTTC.

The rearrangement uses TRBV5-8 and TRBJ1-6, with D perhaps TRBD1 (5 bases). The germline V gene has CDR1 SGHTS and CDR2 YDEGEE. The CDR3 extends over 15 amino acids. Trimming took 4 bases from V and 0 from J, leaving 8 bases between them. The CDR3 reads CASSPGGSYNSPLHF. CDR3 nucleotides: TGTGCCAGCAGCCCGGGGGGCTCCTATAATTCACCCCTCCACTTT.

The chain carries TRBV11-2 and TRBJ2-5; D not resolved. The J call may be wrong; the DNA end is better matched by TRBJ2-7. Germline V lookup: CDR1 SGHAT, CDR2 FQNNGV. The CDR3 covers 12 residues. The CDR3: CASSFLGYEQYF. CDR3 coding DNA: TGTGCCAGCAGCTTCCTAGGATACGAGCAGTACTTC.

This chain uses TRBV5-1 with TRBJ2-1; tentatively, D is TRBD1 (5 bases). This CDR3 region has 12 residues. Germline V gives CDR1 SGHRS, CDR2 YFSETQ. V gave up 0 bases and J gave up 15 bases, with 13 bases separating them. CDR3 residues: CASSLGQGRPFF. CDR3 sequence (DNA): TGCGCCAGCAGCTTGGGGCAGGGAAGGCCGTTCTTC.

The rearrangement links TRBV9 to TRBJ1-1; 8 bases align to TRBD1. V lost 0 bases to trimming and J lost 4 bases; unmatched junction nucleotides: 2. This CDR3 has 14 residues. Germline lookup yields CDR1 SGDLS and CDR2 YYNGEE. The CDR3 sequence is CASSVVTGGTEAFF. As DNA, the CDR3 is TGTGCCAGCAGCGTAGTAACAGGGGGCACTGAAGCTTTCTTT.

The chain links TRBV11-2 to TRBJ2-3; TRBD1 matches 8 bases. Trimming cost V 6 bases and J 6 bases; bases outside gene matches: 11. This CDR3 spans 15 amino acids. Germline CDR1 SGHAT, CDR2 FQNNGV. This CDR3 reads CASRLGAGGMDTQYF. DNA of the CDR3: TGTGCCAGCAGGCTTGGGGCAGGGGGCATGGATACGCAGTATTTT.

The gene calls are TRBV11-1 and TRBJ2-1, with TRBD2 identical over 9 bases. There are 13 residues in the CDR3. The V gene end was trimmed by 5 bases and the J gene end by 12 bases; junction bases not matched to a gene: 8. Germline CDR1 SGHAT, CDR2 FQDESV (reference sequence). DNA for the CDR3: TGTGCCAGCAGCCCTGCGGGGGGGGTTTTGCAGTTCTTC. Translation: CASSPAGGVLQFF.

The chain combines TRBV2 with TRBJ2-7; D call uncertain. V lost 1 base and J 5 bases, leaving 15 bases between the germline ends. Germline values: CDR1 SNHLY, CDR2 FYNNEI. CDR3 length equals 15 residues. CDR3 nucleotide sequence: TGTGCCAGCAGTGAAGGGCAGGCCTTGCTTCACGAGCAGTACTTC. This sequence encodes CASSEGQALLHEQYF.

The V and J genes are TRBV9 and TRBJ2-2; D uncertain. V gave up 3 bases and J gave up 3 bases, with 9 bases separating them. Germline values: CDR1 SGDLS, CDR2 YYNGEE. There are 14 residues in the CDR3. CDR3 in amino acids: CASSALPYTGELFF. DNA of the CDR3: TGTGCCAGCAGCGCCTTACCTTACACCGGGGAGCTGTTTTTT.

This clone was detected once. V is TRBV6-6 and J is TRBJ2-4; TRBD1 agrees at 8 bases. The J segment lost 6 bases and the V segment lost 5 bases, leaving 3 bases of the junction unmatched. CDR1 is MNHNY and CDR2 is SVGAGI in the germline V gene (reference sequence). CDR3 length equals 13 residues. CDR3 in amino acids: CASSTGQGNIQYF. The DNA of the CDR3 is TGTGCCAGCAGTACTGGACAGGGAAACATTCAGTACTTC.

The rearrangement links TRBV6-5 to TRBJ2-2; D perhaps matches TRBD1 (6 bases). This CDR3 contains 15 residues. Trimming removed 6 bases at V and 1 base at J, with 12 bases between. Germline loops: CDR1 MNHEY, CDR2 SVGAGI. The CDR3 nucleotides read TGTGCCAGCAGGATGGCGACAGGGAACACCGGGGAGCTGTTTTTT. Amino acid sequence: CASRMATGNTGELFF.

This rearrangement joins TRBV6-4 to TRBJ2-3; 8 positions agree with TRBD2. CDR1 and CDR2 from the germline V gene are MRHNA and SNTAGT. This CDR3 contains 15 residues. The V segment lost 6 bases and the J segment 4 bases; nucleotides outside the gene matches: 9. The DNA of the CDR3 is TGTGCCAGCAGCCCCAGAGCGGGAGAGTCAGATACGCAGTATTTT. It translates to CASSPRAGESDTQYF.

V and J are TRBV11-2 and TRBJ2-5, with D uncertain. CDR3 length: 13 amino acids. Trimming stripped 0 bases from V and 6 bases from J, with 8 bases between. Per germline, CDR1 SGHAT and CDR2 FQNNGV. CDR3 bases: TGTGCCAGCAGCTTAGATCCTTCTCAGACCCAGTACTTC. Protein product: CASSLDPSQTQYF. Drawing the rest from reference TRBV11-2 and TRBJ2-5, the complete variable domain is EAGVAQSPRYKIIEKRQSVAFWCNPISGHATLYWYQQILGQGPKLLIQFQNNGVVDDSQLPKDRFSAERLKGVDSTLKIQPAKLEDSAVYLCASSLDPSQTQYFGPGTRLLVL.

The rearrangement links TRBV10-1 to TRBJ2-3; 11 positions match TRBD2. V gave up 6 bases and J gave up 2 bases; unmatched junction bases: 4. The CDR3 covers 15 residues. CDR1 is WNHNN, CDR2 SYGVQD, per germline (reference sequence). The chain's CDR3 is CASSRLAGTTDTQYF. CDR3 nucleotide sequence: TGCGCCAGCAGCCGACTAGCGGGGACCACAGATACGCAGTATTTT.

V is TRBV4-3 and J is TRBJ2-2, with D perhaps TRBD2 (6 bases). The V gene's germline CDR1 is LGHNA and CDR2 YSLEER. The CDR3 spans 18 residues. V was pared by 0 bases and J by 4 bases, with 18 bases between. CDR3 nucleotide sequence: TGCGCCAGCAGCCAAGAAGCCGCGGGGCGGGGCCTCACCGGGGAGCTGTTTTTT. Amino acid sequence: CASSQEAAGRGLTGELFF.

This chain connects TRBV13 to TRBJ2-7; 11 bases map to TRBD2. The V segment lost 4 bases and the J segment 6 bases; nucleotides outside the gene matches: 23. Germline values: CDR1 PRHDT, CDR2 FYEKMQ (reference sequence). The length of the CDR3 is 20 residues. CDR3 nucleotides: TGTGCCAGCAGCTCTGTCCGCCCTAGCGGGAGGTTCGGGAGTGTGCGCGAGCAGTACTTC. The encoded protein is CASSSVRPSGRFGSVREQYF.

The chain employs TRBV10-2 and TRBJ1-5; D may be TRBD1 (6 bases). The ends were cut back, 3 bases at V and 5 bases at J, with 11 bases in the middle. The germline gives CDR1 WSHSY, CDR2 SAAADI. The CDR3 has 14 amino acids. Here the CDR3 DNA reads TGCGCCAGCAGTGAAACCGACAGGCATCAGCCCCAGCATTTT. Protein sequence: CASSETDRHQPQHF.

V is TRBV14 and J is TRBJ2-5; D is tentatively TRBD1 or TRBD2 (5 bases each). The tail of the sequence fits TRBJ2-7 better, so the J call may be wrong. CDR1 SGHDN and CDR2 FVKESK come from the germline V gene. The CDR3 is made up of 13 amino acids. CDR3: CASSWGFSYEQYF. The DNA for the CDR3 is TGTGCCAGCAGTTGGGGGTTCTCCTACGAGCAGTACTTC.

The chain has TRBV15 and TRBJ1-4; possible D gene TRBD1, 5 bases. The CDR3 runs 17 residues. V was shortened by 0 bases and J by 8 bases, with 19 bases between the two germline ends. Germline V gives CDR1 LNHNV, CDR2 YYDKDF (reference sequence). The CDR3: CATSRDQGEGAGEKLFF. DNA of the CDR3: TGTGCCACCAGCAGAGATCAAGGTGAAGGGGCAGGGGAAAAACTGTTTTTT.

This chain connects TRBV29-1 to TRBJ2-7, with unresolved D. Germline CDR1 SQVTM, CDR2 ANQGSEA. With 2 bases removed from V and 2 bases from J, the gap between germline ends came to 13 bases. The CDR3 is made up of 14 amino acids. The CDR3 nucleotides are TGCAGCGTTGAATGGTCCGGCCCTGCCTACGAGCAGTACTTC. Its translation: CSVEWSGPAYEQYF.

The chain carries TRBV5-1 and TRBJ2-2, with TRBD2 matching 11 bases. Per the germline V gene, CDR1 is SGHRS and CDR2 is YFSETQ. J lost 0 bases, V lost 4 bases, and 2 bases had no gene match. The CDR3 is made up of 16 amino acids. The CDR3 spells CASSVAGGTNTGELFF. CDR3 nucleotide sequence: TGCGCCAGCAGCGTAGCGGGAGGGACGAACACCGGGGAGCTGTTTTTT.

The DNA for the CDR3 is TGTGCCAGCTCACCAACCAGGGAGGACCAGCCCCAGCATTTT. This sequence encodes CASSPTREDQPQHF. The genes are TRBV18 and TRBJ1-5, with D possibly TRBD1 on 5 matching bases. Germline-derived CDR1 and CDR2 are KGHSH and LQKENI. This CDR3 comprises 14 residues. Deletions cut 2 bases from V and 7 bases from J, with 12 bases between.

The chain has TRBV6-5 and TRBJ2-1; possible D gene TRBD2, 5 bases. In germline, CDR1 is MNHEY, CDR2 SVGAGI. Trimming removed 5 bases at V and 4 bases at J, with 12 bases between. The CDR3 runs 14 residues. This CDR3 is CASSGRENYNEQFF. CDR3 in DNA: TGTGCCAGCAGTGGCCGGGAAAATTACAATGAGCAGTTCTTC.

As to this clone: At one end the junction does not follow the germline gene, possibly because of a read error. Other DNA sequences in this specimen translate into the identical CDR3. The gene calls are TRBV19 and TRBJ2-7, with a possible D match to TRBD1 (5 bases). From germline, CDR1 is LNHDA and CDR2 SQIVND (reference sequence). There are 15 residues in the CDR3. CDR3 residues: CASSSLKGFPYEQYF. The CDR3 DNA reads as TGTGCCAGTAGTAGTCTAAAGGGGTTCCCCTACGAACAGTACTTC.